The clone carrying this T cell receptor beta chain was seen a handful of times. The antigen is not known. Unique molecular identifiers were added to individual cDNA molecules. One entry per CDR3 protein, called by TCRdb with MiXCR from the 5' RACE reads. The table records roughly 83,000 distinct CDR3 sequences, more than 9% of them present only once. The sample is drawn from a study of early T cells in non-severe SARS-CoV-2 infection. As for the study in general: Sequencing of bulk RNA from unsorted whole blood was done, without chain pairing. The study's findings and limits: Private and CD4 specificities were missed by VDJdb matching, which favored anti-spike CD8 responses.

Germline-derived CDR1 and CDR2 are MNHEY and SVGAGI. The CDR3 totals 13 residues. The trim removed 8 bases at V and 4 bases at J, leaving 7 bases unmatched. This receptor was obtained from an adult who was a healthcare worker with PCR-confirmed SARS-CoV-2 infection or an uninfected control (not recorded which). The rearrangement uses TRBV6-5 and TRBJ1-2; 7 bases align to TRBD1. Sequences were derived from whole blood, sampled at baseline. The DNA for the CDR3 is TGTGCCAGCCGGGCAGGGGGTACCTATGGCTACACCTTC. Translation: CASRAGGTYGYTF.